This T cell receptor beta chain originates from a study of cytomegalovirus exposure and HLA in healthy donors. General study findings and limits: Cytomegalovirus-associated status was assigned to some 160 TCR beta chains. CMV antigen specificity of a few CMV-associated chains was confirmed in vitro. The dataset shows that most TCR sequences were rare, while some public TCRs occurred in many donors.

This table comes from immunoSEQ multiplex PCR, and its TCRdb copy is limited to in-frame clones, with some not included. Among about 49,000 clones listed, roughly nine tenths were seen once. The CDR3 runs 14 residues. Germline V CDR1 and CDR2: MNHEY, SVGAGI. V trimming: 8 bases; J trimming: 6 bases; junction bases outside the gene matches: 10. As regards this clone: The antigen remains undetermined.

The donors were members of the validation cohort, which comprised about 120 subjects and was separate from the first cohort of around 700 subjects. The sequenced sample consisted of PBMCs. The gene calls are TRBV6-5 and TRBJ2-1; 7 bases map to TRBD2. The clonotype originates from a man younger than 35 in good health and CMV-seronegative. The CDR3 spells CASARRGRVNEQFF. As DNA, the CDR3 is TGTGCCAGCGCCCGCCGCGGGAGAGTCAATGAGCAGTTCTTC.